The sequence of this TCR beta chain was determined in a study of blood T cells in healthy people across ages. To note about this clonotype: The target antigen is unknown.

Points from the study as a whole: There was no known CMV status for donors, so expanded clonotype changes were possibly confounded.

The CDR3 runs to 14 residues. Trimming took off 1 base at V and 7 bases at J, with 14 bases between the two ends. The V gene's germline CDR1 is MGHRA and CDR2 YSYEKL. It was with a sample-barcoded 5' primer and a J-beta primer mix that a second PCR of roughly 7 to 12 cycles was run. All samples gave at least 2.5 million CDR3-containing paired-end reads. TCRdb processed the 5' RACE reads anew with MiXCR; each CDR3 protein has one entry. In the table there are 1.8 million or so distinct CDR3 sequences, about two fifths of which are singletons. The sequenced sample consisted of blood. V gene TRBV4-1 combines with J gene TRBJ2-7; no clear D gene. The receptor comes from a human donor in good health. The DNA of the CDR3 is TGCGCCAGCAGCCAAGTGCTACTAATACGGGAGCAGTACTTC. It is translated as CASSQVLLIREQYF.